These T cell receptor beta chains were read from a single sample in a study of cytomegalovirus exposure and HLA in healthy donors. Data came from immunoSEQ multiplex PCR; TCRdb stores just in-frame clones and leaves some out. The sample has 140,000 or so clones; approximately 57% are singletons. Sequencing input: PBMCs. The receptors were sampled from a male donor in good health and CMV-seronegative. CDR3s leave out the opening cysteine and the closing phenylalanine or tryptophan. Fields, in order: clone size, J gene, V gene, CDR3 protein. Clone size is shown for a subset of rows, as once, few, many or a class of expanded clone.

clone_size: NA; j_call: TRBJ1-2; v_call: TRBV7-2; cdr3_aa: ASSPGAASAYGYT
clone_size: NA; j_call: TRBJ1-2; v_call: TRBV28; cdr3_aa: ASSPGQGHGYT
clone_size: NA; j_call: TRBJ2-2; v_call: TRBV19; cdr3_aa: ASSIGPSGNTGELF
clone_size: NA; j_call: TRBJ1-2; v_call: TRBV5-6; cdr3_aa: ASSSADSNYGYT
clone_size: once; j_call: TRBJ2-3; v_call: TRBV4-3; cdr3_aa: ASSQDLSGGSDTQY
clone_size: NA; j_call: TRBJ1-5; v_call: TRBV30; cdr3_aa: AWSGQGWGNQPQH
clone_size: few; j_call: TRBJ2-3; v_call: TRBV7-9; cdr3_aa: ASSTGQGLTDTQY
clone_size: NA; j_call: TRBJ1-2; v_call: TRBV4-3; cdr3_aa: ASSQAQARTYGYT
clone_size: NA; j_call: TRBJ1-2; v_call: TRBV6-5; cdr3_aa: ASMKPGQVYGYT
clone_size: NA; j_call: TRBJ1-4; v_call: TRBV5-4; cdr3_aa: ASSLQSRTGWVNEKLF
clone_size: NA; j_call: TRBJ2-3; v_call: TRBV27; cdr3_aa: ASRVPRGQWGTDTQY
clone_size: NA; j_call: TRBJ2-1; v_call: TRBV15; cdr3_aa: ATSRDARTGDEQF
clone_size: NA; j_call: TRBJ2-3; v_call: TRBV11-2; cdr3_aa: ASSSRLGDTDTQY
clone_size: NA; j_call: TRBJ2-3; v_call: TRBV5-4; cdr3_aa: ASSSKRGGTDTQY
clone_size: NA; j_call: TRBJ2-7; v_call: TRBV9; cdr3_aa: ASSVGLAGADYEQY
clone_size: few; j_call: TRBJ1-6; v_call: TRBV7-2; cdr3_aa: ASSLVEGPLH
clone_size: NA; j_call: TRBJ2-3; v_call: TRBV7-9; cdr3_aa: ASSWGLAGGTDTQY
clone_size: NA; j_call: TRBJ2-1; v_call: TRBV12-5; cdr3_aa: ASGLVIQGKNEQF
clone_size: NA; j_call: TRBJ1-5; v_call: TRBV28; cdr3_aa: ASSLGGRQEQPQH
clone_size: once; j_call: NA; v_call: TRBV5-4; cdr3_aa: ASSSSGAYEQY
clone_size: NA; j_call: TRBJ1-4; v_call: TRBV30; cdr3_aa: AWSGETGGHEKLF
clone_size: NA; j_call: TRBJ1-6; v_call: TRBV6-1; cdr3_aa: ASSELRQGHSPLH
clone_size: few; j_call: TRBJ1-5; v_call: TRBV4-3; cdr3_aa: ASSQGTGGNQPQH
clone_size: NA; j_call: TRBJ1-5; v_call: TRBV5-5; cdr3_aa: ASSSRSGTANQPQH
clone_size: few; j_call: TRBJ2-7; v_call: TRBV5-1; cdr3_aa: ASSTDRAVSEQY
clone_size: NA; j_call: TRBJ2-7; v_call: TRBV6-1; cdr3_aa: ASSEAPRDGAYEQY
clone_size: NA; j_call: TRBJ1-3; v_call: TRBV9; cdr3_aa: ASSFTGSSTIY
clone_size: many; j_call: TRBJ1-1; v_call: TRBV7-3; cdr3_aa: ASSARDSSEAF
clone_size: NA; j_call: TRBJ1-4; v_call: TRBV9; cdr3_aa: ASSPRVGTNEKLF
clone_size: few; j_call: TRBJ2-3; v_call: TRBV5-5; cdr3_aa: ASSLGASTDTQY
clone_size: medium-sized; j_call: TRBJ2-3; v_call: TRBV7-9; cdr3_aa: ASSLGTGGETDTQY
clone_size: few; j_call: TRBJ1-6; v_call: TRBV14; cdr3_aa: ASSVYTGPLH
clone_size: NA; j_call: TRBJ2-7; v_call: TRBV11-2; cdr3_aa: ASSSLWDRGAYEQY
clone_size: NA; j_call: TRBJ2-1; v_call: TRBV10-3; cdr3_aa: ANSGGALYNEQF
clone_size: NA; j_call: TRBJ1-4; v_call: TRBV19; cdr3_aa: ASSIGQVGVANEKLF
clone_size: NA; j_call: TRBJ1-2; v_call: TRBV23-1; cdr3_aa: ASSHSLDWTGTNYGYT
clone_size: NA; j_call: TRBJ1-2; v_call: TRBV4-1; cdr3_aa: ASSQIGGMGVYGYT
clone_size: NA; j_call: TRBJ2-1; v_call: TRBV5-4; cdr3_aa: ASSSKTSGGSYNEQF
clone_size: NA; j_call: TRBJ1-6; v_call: TRBV9; cdr3_aa: ASSVADSPLH
clone_size: few; j_call: TRBJ2-5; v_call: TRBV29-1; cdr3_aa: SVDGLGNKETQY
clone_size: NA; j_call: TRBJ2-2; v_call: TRBV18; cdr3_aa: ASSPPRQGGTGELF
clone_size: few; j_call: TRBJ2-6; v_call: TRBV5-1; cdr3_aa: ASSRRHASGANVLT
clone_size: NA; j_call: TRBJ1-2; v_call: TRBV5-1; cdr3_aa: ASTPGDRNYGYT
clone_size: NA; j_call: TRBJ1-5; v_call: TRBV4-1; cdr3_aa: ASSQDPDRPNQPQH
clone_size: NA; j_call: TRBJ1-1; v_call: TRBV25-1; cdr3_aa: ASRTGGNTEAF
clone_size: NA; j_call: TRBJ2-7; v_call: TRBV6-5; cdr3_aa: ASSYSGQGYEQY
clone_size: NA; j_call: TRBJ1-6; v_call: TRBV12-5; cdr3_aa: ASGLSRLSSYNSPLH